The T cell receptor beta chain under discussion was sequenced for a study of T-cell reconstitution after alpha-beta-depleted transplantation in children. The study's findings and limits: Diversity of TCRbeta at day 60 was high in some patients, arising from surviving recipient T cells and thymic progenitors. Most T-cell counts and diversity one year after the transplant came from T cells that were newly produced. As was reported, about two months after transplant, alpha-beta T cells came from several hundred expanded graft clones.

This clonotype was observed a handful of times. Antigen specificity is unknown. Preparation of the TCRbeta library was carried out with unique molecular identifiers. TCRdb re-analysed the PCR reads in MiXCR, keeping a single row per CDR3 protein. The sample contains 300,000 to 400,000 distinct CDR3 sequences, 15% to 20% of which appear only once. V lost 6 bases and J lost 2, with 17 bases in between. Germline V gene sequence: CDR1 MDHEN, CDR2 SYDVKM. The CDR3 covers 15 residues. The TCR comes from a male patient aged 2-10 years who had a stem cell transplant for acute lymphoblastic leukemia, so the T cells may come from the graft donor. The chain combines TRBV28 with TRBJ2-7; D is perhaps TRBD1 (6 bases). The sequences come from PBMCs, mostly from graft donor cells, collected 360 days after TCRalphabeta/CD19-depleted stem cell transplant. The CDR3 DNA sequence: TGTGCCAGCAGCCCCGGACAGAGTACCCCCTACGAGCAGTACTTC. This gives the protein CASSPGQSTPYEQYF.